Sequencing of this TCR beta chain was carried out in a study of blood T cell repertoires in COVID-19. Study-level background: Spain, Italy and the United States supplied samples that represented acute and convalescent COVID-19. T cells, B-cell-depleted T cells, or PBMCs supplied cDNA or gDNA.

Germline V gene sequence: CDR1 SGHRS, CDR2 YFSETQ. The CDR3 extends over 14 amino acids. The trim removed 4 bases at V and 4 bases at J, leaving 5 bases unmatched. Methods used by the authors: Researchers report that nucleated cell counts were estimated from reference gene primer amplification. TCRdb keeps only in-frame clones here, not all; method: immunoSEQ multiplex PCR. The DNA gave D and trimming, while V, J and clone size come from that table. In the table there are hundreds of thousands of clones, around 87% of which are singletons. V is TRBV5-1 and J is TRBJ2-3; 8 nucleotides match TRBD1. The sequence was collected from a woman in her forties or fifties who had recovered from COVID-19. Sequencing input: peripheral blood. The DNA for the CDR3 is TGCGCCAGCAGCCCGGACAGGGTCGCAGATACGCAGTATTTT. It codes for CASSPDRVADTQYF.